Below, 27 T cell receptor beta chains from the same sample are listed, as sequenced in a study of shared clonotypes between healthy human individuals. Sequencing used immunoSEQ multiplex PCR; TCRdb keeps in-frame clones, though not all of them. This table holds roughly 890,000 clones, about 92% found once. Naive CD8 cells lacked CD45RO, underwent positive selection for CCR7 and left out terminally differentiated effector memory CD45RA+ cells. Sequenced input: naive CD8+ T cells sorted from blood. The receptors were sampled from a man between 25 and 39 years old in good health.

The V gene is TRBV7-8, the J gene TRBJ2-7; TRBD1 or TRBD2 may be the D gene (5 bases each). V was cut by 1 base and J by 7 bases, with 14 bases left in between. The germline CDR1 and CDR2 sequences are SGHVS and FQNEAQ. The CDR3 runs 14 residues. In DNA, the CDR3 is TGTGCCAGCAGCTTAGGGGACCCGGGCAGAGAGCAGTACTTC. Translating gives CASSLGDPGREQYF.

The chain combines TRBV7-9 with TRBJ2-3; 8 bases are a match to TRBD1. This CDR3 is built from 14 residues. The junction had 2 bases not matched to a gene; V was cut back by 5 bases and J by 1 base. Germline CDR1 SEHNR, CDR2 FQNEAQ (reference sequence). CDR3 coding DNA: TGTGCCAGCAGCACGACAGGGGGCACAGATACGCAGTATTTT. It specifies CASSTTGGTDTQYF.

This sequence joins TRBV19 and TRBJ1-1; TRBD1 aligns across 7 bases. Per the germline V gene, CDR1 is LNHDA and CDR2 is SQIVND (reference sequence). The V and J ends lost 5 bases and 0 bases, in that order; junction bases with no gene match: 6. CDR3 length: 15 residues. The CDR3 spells CASSARTGMNTEAFF. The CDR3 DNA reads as TGTGCCAGTAGTGCCCGGACAGGCATGAACACTGAAGCTTTCTTT.

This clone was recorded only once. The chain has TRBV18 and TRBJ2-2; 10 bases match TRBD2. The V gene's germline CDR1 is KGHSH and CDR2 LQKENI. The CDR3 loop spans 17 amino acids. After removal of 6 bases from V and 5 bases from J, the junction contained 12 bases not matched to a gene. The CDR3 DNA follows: TGTGCCAGCTCGTACTCGTCTGGACTAGCGGTTACCGGGGAGCTGTTTTTT. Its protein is CASSYSSGLAVTGELFF.

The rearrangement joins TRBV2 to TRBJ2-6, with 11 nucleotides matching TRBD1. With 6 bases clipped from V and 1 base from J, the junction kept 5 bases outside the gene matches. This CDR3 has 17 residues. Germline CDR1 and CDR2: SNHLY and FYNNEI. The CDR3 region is CASRWTGGRSGANVLTF. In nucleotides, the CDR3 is TGTGCCAGCAGATGGACAGGGGGCAGGTCTGGGGCCAACGTCCTGACTTTC.

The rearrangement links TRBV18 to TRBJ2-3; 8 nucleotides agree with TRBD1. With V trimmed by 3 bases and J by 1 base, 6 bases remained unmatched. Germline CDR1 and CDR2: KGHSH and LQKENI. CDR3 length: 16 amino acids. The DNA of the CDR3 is TGTGCCAGCTCACCTGACAGGGGAGGTCGCACAGATACGCAGTATTTT. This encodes CASSPDRGGRTDTQYF. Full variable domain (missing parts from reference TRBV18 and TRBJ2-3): NAGVMQNPRHLVRRRGQEARLRCSPMKGHSHVYWYRQLPEEGLKFMVYLQKENIIDESGMPKERFSAEFPKEGPSILRIQQVVRGDSAAYFCASSPDRGGRTDTQYFGPGTRLTVL.

The CDR3 DNA reads TGTGCCAGCAGCTTAGGGACTAGCGGGAGGGCCAACACCGGGGAGCTGTTTTTT. It yields the protein CASSLGTSGRANTGELFF. The V gene is TRBV11-2, the J gene TRBJ2-2, with 15 nucleotides matching TRBD2. J gave up 2 bases and V 1 base, and 2 bases lay outside the gene matches. CDR3 length: 18 residues. Germline CDR1 SGHAT, CDR2 FQNNGV. Together with reference TRBV11-2 and TRBJ2-2, the CDR3 gives the full variable domain: EAGVAQSPRYKIIEKRQSVAFWCNPISGHATLYWYQQILGQGPKLLIQFQNNGVVDDSQLPKDRFSAERLKGVDSTLKIQPAKLEDSAVYLCASSLGTSGRANTGELFFGEGSRLTVL.

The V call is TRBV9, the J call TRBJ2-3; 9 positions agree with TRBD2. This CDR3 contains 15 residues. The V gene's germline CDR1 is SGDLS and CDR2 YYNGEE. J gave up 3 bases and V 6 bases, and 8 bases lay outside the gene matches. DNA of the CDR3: TGTGCCAGCACGGCTAGCGGGATGGGTACAGATACGCAGTATTTT. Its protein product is CASTASGMGTDTQYF.

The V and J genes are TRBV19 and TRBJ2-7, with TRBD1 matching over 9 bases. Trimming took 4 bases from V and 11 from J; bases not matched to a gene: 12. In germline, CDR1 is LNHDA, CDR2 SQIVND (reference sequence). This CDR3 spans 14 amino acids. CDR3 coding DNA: TGTGCCAGTAGTACGGGACAGGGCGATACAGTCGAGTACTTC. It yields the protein CASSTGQGDTVEYF.

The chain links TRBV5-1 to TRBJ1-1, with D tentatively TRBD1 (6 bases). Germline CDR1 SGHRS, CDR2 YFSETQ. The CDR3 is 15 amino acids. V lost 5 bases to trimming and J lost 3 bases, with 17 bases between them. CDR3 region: CASRRGGRGDTEAFF. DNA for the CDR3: TGCGCCAGCAGACGAGGGGGGCGCGGGGACACTGAAGCTTTCTTT.

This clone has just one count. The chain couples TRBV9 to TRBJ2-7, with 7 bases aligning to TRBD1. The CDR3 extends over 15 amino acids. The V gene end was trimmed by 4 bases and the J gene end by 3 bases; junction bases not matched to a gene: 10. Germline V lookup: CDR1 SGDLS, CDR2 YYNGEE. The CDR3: CASSPRTGQNYEQYF. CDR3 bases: TGTGCCAGCAGCCCTCGGACAGGACAAAACTACGAGCAGTACTTC.

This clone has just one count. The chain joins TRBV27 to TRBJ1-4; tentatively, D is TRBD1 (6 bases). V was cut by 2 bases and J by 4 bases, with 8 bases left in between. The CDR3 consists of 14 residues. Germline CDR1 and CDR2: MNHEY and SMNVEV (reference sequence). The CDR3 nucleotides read TGTGCCAGCAGTTTAGCAGGGGTTAATGAAAAACTGTTTTTT. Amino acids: CASSLAGVNEKLFF.

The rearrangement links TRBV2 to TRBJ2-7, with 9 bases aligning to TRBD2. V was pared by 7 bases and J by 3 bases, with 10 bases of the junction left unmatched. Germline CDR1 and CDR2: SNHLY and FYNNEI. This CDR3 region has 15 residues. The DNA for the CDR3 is TGTGCCAGCACTGACTATAGCGGGAGCCTCTACGAGCAGTACTTC. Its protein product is CASTDYSGSLYEQYF.

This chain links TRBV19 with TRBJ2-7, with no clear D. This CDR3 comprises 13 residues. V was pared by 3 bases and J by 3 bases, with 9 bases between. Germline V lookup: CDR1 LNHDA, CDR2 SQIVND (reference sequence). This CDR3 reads CASSMRDGYEQYF. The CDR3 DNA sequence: TGTGCCAGTAGTATGAGAGACGGCTACGAGCAGTACTTC.

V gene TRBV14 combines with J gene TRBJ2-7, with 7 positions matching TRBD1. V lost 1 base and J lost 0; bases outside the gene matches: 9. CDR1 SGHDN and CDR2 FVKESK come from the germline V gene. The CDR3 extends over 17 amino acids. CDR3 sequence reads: CASSQVARQGHSYEQYF. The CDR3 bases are TGTGCCAGCAGCCAAGTCGCGAGACAGGGCCACTCCTACGAGCAGTACTTC.

Here the CDR3 DNA reads TGTGCCAGCATGTCGGGAATCCGGGAGCTGTTTTTT. Amino acid sequence: CASMSGIRELFF. V gene TRBV2 combines with J gene TRBJ2-2, with a weak D call TRBD2 (5 bases). The germline V gene has CDR1 SNHLY and CDR2 FYNNEI. V shed 7 bases and J shed 9 bases, with 12 bases lying between them. This CDR3 has 12 residues.

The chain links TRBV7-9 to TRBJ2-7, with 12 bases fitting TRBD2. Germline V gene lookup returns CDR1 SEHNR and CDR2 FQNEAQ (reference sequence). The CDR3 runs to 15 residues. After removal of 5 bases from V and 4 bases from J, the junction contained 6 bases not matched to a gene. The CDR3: CASSHKTSGSYEQYF. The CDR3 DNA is TGTGCCAGCAGCCATAAGACTAGCGGGAGTTACGAGCAGTACTTC.

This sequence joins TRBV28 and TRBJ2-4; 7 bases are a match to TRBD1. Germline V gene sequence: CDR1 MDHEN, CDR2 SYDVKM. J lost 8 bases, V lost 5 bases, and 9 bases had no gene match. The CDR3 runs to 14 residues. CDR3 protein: CASSTPDRMDIQYF. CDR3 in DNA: TGTGCCAGCAGTACCCCGGACAGGATGGACATTCAGTACTTC.

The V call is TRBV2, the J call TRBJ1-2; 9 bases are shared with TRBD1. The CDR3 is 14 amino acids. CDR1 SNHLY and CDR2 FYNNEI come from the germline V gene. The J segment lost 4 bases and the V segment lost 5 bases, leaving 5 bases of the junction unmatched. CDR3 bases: TGTGCCAGCAGTCACAGGGGGCTTGTCTATGGCTACACCTTC. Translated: CASSHRGLVYGYTF.

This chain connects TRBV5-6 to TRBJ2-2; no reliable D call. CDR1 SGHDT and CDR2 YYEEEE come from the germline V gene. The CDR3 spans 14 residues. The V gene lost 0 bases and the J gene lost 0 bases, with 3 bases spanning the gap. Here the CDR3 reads CASSLEANTGELFF. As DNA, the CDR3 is TGTGCCAGCAGCTTGGAAGCGAACACCGGGGAGCTGTTTTTT.

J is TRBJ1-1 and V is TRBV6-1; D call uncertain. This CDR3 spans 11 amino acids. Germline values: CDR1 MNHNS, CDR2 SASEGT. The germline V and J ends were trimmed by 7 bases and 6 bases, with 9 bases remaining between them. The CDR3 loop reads CASTRDAEAFF. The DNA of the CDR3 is TGTGCCAGCACCCGTGATGCTGAAGCTTTCTTT.

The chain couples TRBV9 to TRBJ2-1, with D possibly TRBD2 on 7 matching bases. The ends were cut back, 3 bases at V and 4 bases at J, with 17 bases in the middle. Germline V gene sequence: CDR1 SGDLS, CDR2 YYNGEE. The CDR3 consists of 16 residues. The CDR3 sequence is CASSAYSSGQYNEQFF. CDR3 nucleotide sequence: TGTGCCAGCAGCGCCTACTCTAGCGGACAGTACAATGAGCAGTTCTTC.

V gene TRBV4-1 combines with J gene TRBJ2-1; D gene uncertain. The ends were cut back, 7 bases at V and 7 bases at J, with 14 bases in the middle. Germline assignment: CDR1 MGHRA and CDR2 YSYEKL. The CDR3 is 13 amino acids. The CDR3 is CASKRTLGNEQFF. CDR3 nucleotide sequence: TGCGCCAGCAAGCGAACCCTGGGGAATGAGCAGTTCTTC.

DNA for the CDR3: TGTGCCAGCAGCTTAGCCGCCAGCCTAGGCGAGCAGTACTTC. Its protein product is CASSLAASLGEQYF. The gene calls are TRBV11-2 and TRBJ2-7; no clear D gene. The germline V gene has CDR1 SGHAT and CDR2 FQNNGV. V lost 1 base and J lost 6, with 13 bases in between. The CDR3 contains 14 residues.

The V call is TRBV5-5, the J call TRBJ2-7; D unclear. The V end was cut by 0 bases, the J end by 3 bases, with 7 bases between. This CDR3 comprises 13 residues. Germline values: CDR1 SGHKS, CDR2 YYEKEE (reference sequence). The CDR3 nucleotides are TGTGCCAGCAGCTTGGGTATCCTCTACGAGCAGTACTTC. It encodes CASSLGILYEQYF.

CDR3 sequence: CAISGNYEQYF. Written as DNA, the CDR3 is TGTGCCATCAGTGGAAACTACGAGCAGTACTTC. This sequence joins TRBV10-3 and TRBJ2-7; D gene unclear. Trimming stripped 4 bases from V and 3 bases from J, with 4 bases between. Germline V CDR1 and CDR2: ENHRY, SYGVKD. CDR3 length: 11 residues.

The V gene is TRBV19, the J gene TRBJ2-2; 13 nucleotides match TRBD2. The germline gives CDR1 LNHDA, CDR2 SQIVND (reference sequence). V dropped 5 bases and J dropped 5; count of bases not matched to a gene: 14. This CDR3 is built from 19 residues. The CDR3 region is CASSYHWTSGSSWTGELFF. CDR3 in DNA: TGTGCCAGTAGTTACCACTGGACTAGCGGGAGCTCGTGGACCGGGGAGCTGTTTTTT.